This TCR beta chain was observed in a study of monozygotic twins with inflammatory bowel disease (dated by TCRdb to about 2019). Looking at the study overall: The complete study included around 30 monozygotic twin pairs: 19 IBD-discordant Danish pairs and nine German pairs, of which four were IBD-concordant and five were IBD-discordant. Each individual had, on average, about 151 000 unique TCRalpha sequences and 181 000 unique TCRbeta sequences available for analysis. Disease-associated traits were sought mainly through comparisons between IBD patients and their genetically identical healthy co-twins within discordant pairs.

The CDR3 contains 19 residues, cysteine and phenylalanine counted. The DNA is not on file. CDR1 and CDR2, per the germline V gene, are SGDLS and YYNGEE. What the authors observed across the whole study: IBD patients had lower TCRbeta repertoire diversity, measured by the inverse Simpson index, than their healthy co-twins. Fewer clonotypes were shared with other individuals by IBD patients than by healthy twins, most markedly in patients showing signs of disease activity. Background noise and inter-individual variability may have been introduced into the repertoires by the differing immunosuppressive treatments among patients. Repertoire similarity did not differ between concordant and discordant twins, which could be due to limited statistical power. Distinction between different T cell subtypes could not be achieved in the analysis. The results gave no support for a single strong signal or clonotype linked to IBD.

To prepare the library, 5' RACE was applied. Each TCR library was prepared from about 4,000 ng of total RNA. cDNA was synthesized with SMARTScribe reverse transcriptase in eight separate reactions per sample. During cDNA synthesis, template switching introduced unique molecular identifiers that contained a 6-nucleotide sample barcode. TCRalpha and TCRbeta cDNA was amplified in two nested PCRs of 16 and 9 cycles, and bead purification was carried out after each PCR. Before amplification, the cDNA was treated with uracil DNA-glycosylase and purified using the QIAquick PCR purification kit. In the second PCR, Illumina TruSeq-compatible adapters and sample-specific barcodes were added. Library quality and concentration were checked on TapeStation and Qubit, and libraries were pooled at about 5 ng each. Sequencing of pooled libraries was carried out on an Illumina HiSeq2500 single-index Rapid Run using 2 x 100 bp reads and custom sequencing primers. The published analysis was carried out like this. UMI-based consensus assembly with MiGEC version 1.2.6 was used to correct PCR and sequencing errors. MiXCR version 2.1.1 handled V(D)J alignment, clonotype assembly and CDR3 extraction. Normalisation of gene usage, clonotype sharing and MAIT/NKT TCR abundance was achieved by analysing the top 1000, 10 000 and 20 000 clonotypes per sample. After downsampling to 27 000 UMIs, diversity was calculated as the inverse Simpson index using the vegan R package. Paired Mann-Whitney U tests were applied to discordant twin pairs, and Benjamini-Hochberg correction was used for multiple testing. Based on TCRdb reprocessing of the reads, there is one entry per CDR3 protein sequence, and DNA is missing. In this record, the V and J calls reflect TCRdb's handling and not the investigators' own analysis. The sample's table covers about 160,000 distinct CDR3 sequences. Over 2.5% of the sample is in the top ten clones.

A remark on this clonotype: Its antigen is currently not known.

From each donor, a roughly 2.5 ml peripheral blood sample was drawn into PAXgene tubes and stored at -80 degrees C. Without T cell sorting, total RNA was isolated from whole blood using the PAXgene blood miRNA kit on an automated QIAcube. Peripheral blood from monozygotic twin pairs concordant or discordant for inflammatory bowel disease was subjected to deep TCRalpha and TCRbeta repertoire profiling with unique molecular barcoding. Smoking habits were recorded for all twin pairs, with individuals classified as current, former or never smokers. The source material was blood. This sequence uses TRBV9 and TRBJ2-1; TCRdb selects TRBD2, and the lack of DNA leaves this call unchecked. The sequence was obtained from a human donor with ulcerative colitis or Crohn's disease, or a healthy co-twin of an affected twin (not recorded which). For the CDR3, the sequence is CASSVALSPTGVFYNEQFF.